This T cell receptor beta chain was identified in a study of blood T cells in healthy people across ages. This clonotype was seen just once. Per germline, CDR1 SQVTM and CDR2 ANQGSEA. The trim removed 6 bases at V and 0 bases at J, leaving 5 bases unmatched. The CDR3 loop spans 14 amino acids. It was with a sample-barcoded 5' primer and a J-beta primer mix that a second PCR of roughly 6 to 11 cycles was run. TCRdb used MiXCR to reprocess the 5' RACE reads, holding one entry per CDR3 protein. The table includes hundreds of thousands of distinct CDR3 sequences, 46% detected once. This clonotype was obtained from an elderly man in good health. The source material was blood. The chain combines TRBV29-1 with TRBJ2-7, with 10 bases aligning to TRBD2. CDR3 DNA: TGCAGCGTGGTACTAGCGGGACCCTCCTACGAGCAGTACTTC. The encoded protein is CSVVLAGPSYEQYF.